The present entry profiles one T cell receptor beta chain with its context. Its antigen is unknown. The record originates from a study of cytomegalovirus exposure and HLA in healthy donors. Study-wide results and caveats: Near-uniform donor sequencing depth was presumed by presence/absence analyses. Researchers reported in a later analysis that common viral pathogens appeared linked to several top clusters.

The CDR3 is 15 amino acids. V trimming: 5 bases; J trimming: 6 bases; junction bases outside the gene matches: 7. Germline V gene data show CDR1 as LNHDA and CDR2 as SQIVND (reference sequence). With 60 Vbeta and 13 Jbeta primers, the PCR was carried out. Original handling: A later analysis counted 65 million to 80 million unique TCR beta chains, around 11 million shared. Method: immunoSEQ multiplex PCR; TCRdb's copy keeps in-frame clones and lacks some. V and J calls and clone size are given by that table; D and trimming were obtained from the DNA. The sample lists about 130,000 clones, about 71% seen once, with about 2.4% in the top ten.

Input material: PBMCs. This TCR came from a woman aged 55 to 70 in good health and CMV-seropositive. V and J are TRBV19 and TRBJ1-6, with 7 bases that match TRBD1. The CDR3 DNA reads TGTGCCAGTAGTGCCGAGACAGGGACTAATTCACCCCTCCACTTT. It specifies CASSAETGTNSPLHF.